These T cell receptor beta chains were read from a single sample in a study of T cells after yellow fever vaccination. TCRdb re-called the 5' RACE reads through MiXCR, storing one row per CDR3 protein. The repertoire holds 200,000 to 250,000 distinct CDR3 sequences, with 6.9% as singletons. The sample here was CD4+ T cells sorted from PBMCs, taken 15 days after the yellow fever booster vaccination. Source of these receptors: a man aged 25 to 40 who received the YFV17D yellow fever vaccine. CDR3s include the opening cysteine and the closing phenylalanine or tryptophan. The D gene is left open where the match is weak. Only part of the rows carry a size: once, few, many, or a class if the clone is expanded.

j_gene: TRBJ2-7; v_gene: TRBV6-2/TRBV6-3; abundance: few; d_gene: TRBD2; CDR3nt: TGTGCCAGCACTAGCGGACTAGGGGAGCAGTACTTC; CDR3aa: CASTSGLGEQYF
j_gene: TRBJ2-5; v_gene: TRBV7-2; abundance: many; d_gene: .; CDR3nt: TGTGCCAGCAGCTTGGTCGGGAGCCCCAAAGAGACCCAGTACTTC; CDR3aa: CASSLVGSPKETQYF
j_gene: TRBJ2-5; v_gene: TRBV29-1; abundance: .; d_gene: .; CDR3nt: TGCAGCGTCGCTCCGGGTGGGAAAGAGACCCAGTACTTC; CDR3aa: CSVAPGGKETQYF
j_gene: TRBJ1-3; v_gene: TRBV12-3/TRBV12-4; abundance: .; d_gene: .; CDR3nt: TGTGCCAGCAGTCCTAGGGGGGGATTCTCTGGAAACACCATATATTTT; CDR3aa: CASSPRGGFSGNTIYF
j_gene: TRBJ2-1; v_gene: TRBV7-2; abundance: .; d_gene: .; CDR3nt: TGTGCCAGCAGCTCCTCGGGACTCCGCTCCTACAATGAGCAGTTCTTC; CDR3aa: CASSSSGLRSYNEQFF
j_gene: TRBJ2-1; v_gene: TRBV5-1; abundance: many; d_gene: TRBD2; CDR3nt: TGCGCCAGCAGCTGGACTAGCGGGGGCTACAATGAGCAGTTCTTC; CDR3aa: CASSWTSGGYNEQFF
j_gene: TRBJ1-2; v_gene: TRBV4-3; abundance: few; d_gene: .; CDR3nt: TGCGCCAGCAGCCAAGAGGGCGCCCTCCCCTATGGCTACACCTTC; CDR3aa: CASSQEGALPYGYTF
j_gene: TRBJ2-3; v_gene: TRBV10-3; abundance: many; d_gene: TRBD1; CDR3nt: TGTGCCATGTCCCCGGGACAGGGTCGTGCAGATACGCAGTATTTT; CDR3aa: CAMSPGQGRADTQYF
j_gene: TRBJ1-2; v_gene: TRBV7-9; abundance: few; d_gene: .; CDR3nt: TGTGCCAGCAGACCCGGGACGCCTGGCTATGGCTACACCTTC; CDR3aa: CASRPGTPGYGYTF
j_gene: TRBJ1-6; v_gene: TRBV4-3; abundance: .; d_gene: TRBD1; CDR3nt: TGCGCCAGCAGCCAAGGTGGACAGGTTAATTCACCCCTCCACTTT; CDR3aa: CASSQGGQVNSPLHF
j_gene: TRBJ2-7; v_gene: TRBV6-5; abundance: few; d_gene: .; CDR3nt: TGTGCCAGCAGTTACTCGAGGTCCACCTACGAGCAGTACTTC; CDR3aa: CASSYSRSTYEQYF